This T cell receptor beta chain came from a study of control samples from healthy donors and cancer patients. The protocol was immunoSEQ multiplex PCR, while the TCRdb copy is restricted to in-frame clones and leaves out a portion. Among about 150,000 clones listed, approximately 93% were seen once. V lost 1 base, J lost 11 bases, and 8 bases lay in between. Germline CDR1 SGHAT, CDR2 FQNNGV. This CDR3 spans 11 amino acids. This receptor was taken from a man aged 35 to 55 in good health. The sequenced material came from blood. V gene TRBV11-2 combines with J gene TRBJ1-1, with unresolved D. The CDR3 DNA follows: TGTGCCAGCAGCTTAGGGGTTCCGGCTTTCTTT. It yields the protein CASSLGVPAFF.